This is a list of T cell receptor beta chains from one sample in a study of graft-versus-host responses after intestinal transplantation. TCRdb keeps only in-frame clones here, not all; method: immunoSEQ multiplex PCR. The table lists about 80,000 clones, about nine tenths of them singletons. Source: PBMCs, taken 98 days after intestinal transplantation. Receptors were obtained from a human patient who received an intestinal transplant, so some T cells may come from the graft donor. CDR3s include the opening cysteine and the closing phenylalanine or tryptophan. The D gene is left open where the match is weak. Size is stated for part of the rows, as once, few or many counts, or as a class when the clone is expanded.

-	TRBD1	TRBV2	17	TRBJ2-7	TGTGCCAGCATGGGACAGGGGAAGCTCTCAGTAGGCTACGAGCAGTACTTC	CASMGQGKLSVGYEQYF
-	-	TRBV6-7	13	TRBJ1-5	TGTGCCAGCACCCCCAGGGACTGTCAGCCCCAGCATTTT	CASTPRDCQPQHF
few	-	TRBV6-1	12	TRBJ1-2	TGTGCCAGCCTACAGGCTAACTATGGCTACACCTTC	CASLQANYGYTF
-	-	TRBV12-5	11	TRBJ2-5	TGTGCTAGTGGTTTGTGGGAGACCCAGTACTTC	CASGLWETQYF
once	-	TRBV28	16	TRBJ2-3	TGTGCCAGCCTCGGCTGGGGCGGGATCCCCACAGATACGCAGTATTTT	CASLGWGGIPTDTQYF
-	-	TRBV9	17	TRBJ2-2	TGTGCCAGCAGCGTATCTCCAAGGGCAGGGCAACACGGGGAGCTGTTTTTT	CASSVSPRAGQHGELFF
-	-	TRBV5-4	14	TRBJ2-7	TGTGCCAGCAGCCTTAGCGGAAGCTCCTACGAGCAGTACTTC	CASSLSGSSYEQYF
once	TRBD2	TRBV6-5	15	TRBJ2-7	TGTGCCAGCAGTTCCGGGAGGAACCCCTCCTACGAGCAGTACTTC	CASSSGRNPSYEQYF
-	TRBD1	TRBV13	14	TRBJ2-3	TGTGCCAGCAGCCACGACCGGGACAGGGATACGCAGTATTTT	CASSHDRDRDTQYF
once	-	TRBV7-6	14	TRBJ1-1	TGTGCCAGCAGCTTAGGAGGGGTCGGCACTGAAGCTTTCTTT	CASSLGGVGTEAFF
-	-	TRBV6-1	11	TRBJ1-1	TGTGCCAGCAGCGGACACACTGAAGCTTTCTTT	CASSGHTEAFF
once	TRBD1	TRBV29-1	15	TRBJ1-1	TGCAGCGAGGACAGGGTGCGAGGCGTGAGGACTGAAGCTTTCTTT	CSEDRVRGVRTEAFF
-	TRBD2	TRBV11-3	16	TRBJ2-3	TGTGCCAGCAGCTTAGCCCTTAGCGGGACTCAAAATACGCAGTATTTT	CASSLALSGTQNTQYF
-	-	TRBV19	15	TRBJ1-3	TGTGCCAGTAGTATGGGACCCAGCTCTGGAAACACCATATATTTT	CASSMGPSSGNTIYF
-	-	TRBV6-5	15	TRBJ1-1	TGTGCCAGCAGTTACTCGGGGCAGGGGAACACTGAAGCTTTCTTT	CASSYSGQGNTEAFF
-	-	TRBV9	15	TRBJ2-3	TGTGCCAGCAGCGTATGGTCAGGTAGCACAGATACGCAGTATTTT	CASSVWSGSTDTQYF
-	-	TRBV6-8	12	TRBJ1-5	TGTGCCAGCAGACCCCAGAATCAGCCCCAGCATTTT	CASRPQNQPQHF
-	TRBD1	TRBV7-9	16	TRBJ1-1	TGTGCCAGCAGCTTAGTTAGGGGACAGGGGGGGACTGAAGCTTTCTTT	CASSLVRGQGGTEAFF
-	TRBD1	TRBV7-9	16	TRBJ2-2	TGTGCCAGCAGCCCCGGGCCACAGGGGGCGGCCGGGGAGCTGTTTTTT	CASSPGPQGAAGELFF
-	-	TRBV2	11	TRBJ1-2	TGTGCCAGCAGGGATTCCTATGGCTACACCTTC	CASRDSYGYTF
-	TRBD2	TRBV19	13	TRBJ2-7	TGTGCCACCGTGGCTAGCGGGAGTGGCGAGCAGTACTTC	CATVASGSGEQYF
-	-	TRBV19	13	TRBJ1-1	TGTGCCAGTAGTACTCTAGTGAACACTGAAGCTTTCTTT	CASSTLVNTEAFF
-	TRBD2	TRBV29-1	16	TRBJ2-7	TGCAGCGTTGAAGTAAGCCTAGCGGGAGGATCAGAAGAGCAGTACTTC	CSVEVSLAGGSEEQYF
-	-	TRBV28	12	TRBJ1-5	TGTGCCAGTTCAACCGGGGCCGGGCCCCAGCATTTT	CASSTGAGPQHF
-	TRBD1	TRBV19	14	TRBJ2-5	TGTGCCAGTACCTCGACAGGGGCGGTAGAGACCCAGTACTTC	CASTSTGAVETQYF
-	TRBD1	TRBV9	17	TRBJ2-2	TGTGCCAGCAGCGTAGGGGGGACAGGGCGAAGCACCGGGGAGCTGTTTTTT	CASSVGGTGRSTGELFF
-	-	TRBV20-1	10	TRBJ2-1	TGCAGTGCGGTGGACCTTGAGCAGTTCTTC	CSAVDLEQFF
-	-	TRBV4-1	15	TRBJ1-1	TGCGCCAGCAGCCAAGAATTCGAAATGAACACTGAAGCTTTCTTT	CASSQEFEMNTEAFF
few	-	TRBV2	14	TRBJ1-3	TGTGCCAGCAGTGAAGCGTTTTCTGGAAACACCATATATTTT	CASSEAFSGNTIYF
once	-	TRBV29-1	10	TRBJ2-7	TGCAGCGCCGTGGGCTACGAGCAGTACTTC	CSAVGYEQYF
-	TRBD2	TRBV5-1	16	TRBJ2-7	TGCGCCAGCAGCTTGGGTAGGATAGCGGGAGACAACGAGCAGTACTTC	CASSLGRIAGDNEQYF
once	-	TRBV2	13	TRBJ2-1	TGTGCCAGCAGTAAGAGGGGAAACAATGAGCAGTTCTTC	CASSKRGNNEQFF
-	TRBD2	TRBV28	16	TRBJ2-7	TGTGCCAGCAGACAGACTAGCGTAGGGCCGGGGGGGGAGCAGTACTTC	CASRQTSVGPGGEQYF